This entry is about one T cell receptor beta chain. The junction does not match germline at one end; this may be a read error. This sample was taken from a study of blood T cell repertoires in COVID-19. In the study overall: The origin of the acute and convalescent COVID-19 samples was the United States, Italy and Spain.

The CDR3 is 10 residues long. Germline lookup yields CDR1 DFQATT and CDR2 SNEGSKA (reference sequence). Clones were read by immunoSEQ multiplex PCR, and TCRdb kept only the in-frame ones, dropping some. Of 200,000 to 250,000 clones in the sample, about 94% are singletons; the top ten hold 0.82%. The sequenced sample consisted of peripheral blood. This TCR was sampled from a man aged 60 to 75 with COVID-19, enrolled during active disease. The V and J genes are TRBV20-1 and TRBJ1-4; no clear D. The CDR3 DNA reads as TGCAGTGCTAGAGATGAGAAACTGTTTTTT. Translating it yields CSARDEKLFF.